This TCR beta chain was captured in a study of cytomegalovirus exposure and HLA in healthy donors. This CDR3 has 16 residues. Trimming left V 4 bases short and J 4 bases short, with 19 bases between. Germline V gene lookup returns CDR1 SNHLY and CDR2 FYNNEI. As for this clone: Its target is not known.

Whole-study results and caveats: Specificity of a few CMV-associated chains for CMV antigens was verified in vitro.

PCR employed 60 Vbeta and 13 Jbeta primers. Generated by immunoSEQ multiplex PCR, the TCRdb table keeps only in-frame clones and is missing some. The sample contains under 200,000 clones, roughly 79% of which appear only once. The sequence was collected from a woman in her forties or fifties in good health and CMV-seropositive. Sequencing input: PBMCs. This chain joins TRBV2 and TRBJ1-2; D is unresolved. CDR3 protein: CASSADLTSLGYGYTF. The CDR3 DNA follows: TGTGCCAGCAGTGCGGACTTGACCTCTCTAGGCTATGGCTACACCTTC. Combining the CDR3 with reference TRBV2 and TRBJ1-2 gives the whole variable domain EPEVTQTPSHQVTQMGQEVILRCVPISNHLYFYWYRQILGQKVEFLVSFYNNEISEKSEIFDDQFSVERPDGSNFTLKIRSTKLEDSAMYFCASSADLTSLGYGYTFGSGTRLTVV.